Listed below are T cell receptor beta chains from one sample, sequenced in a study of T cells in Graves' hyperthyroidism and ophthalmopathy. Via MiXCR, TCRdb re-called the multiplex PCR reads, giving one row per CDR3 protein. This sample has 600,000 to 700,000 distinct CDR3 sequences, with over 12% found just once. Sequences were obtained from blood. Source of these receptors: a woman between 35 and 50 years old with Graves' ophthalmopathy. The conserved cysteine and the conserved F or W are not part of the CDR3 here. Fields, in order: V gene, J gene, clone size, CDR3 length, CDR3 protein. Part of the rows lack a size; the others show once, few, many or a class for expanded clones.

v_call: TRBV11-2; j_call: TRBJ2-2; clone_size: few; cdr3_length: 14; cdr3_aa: ASSSIAGWGTGELF
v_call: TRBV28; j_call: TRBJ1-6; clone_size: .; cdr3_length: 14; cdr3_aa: ASSPYDRVYNSPLH
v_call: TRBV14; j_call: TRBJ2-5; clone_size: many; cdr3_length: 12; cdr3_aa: ASSQRGVEETQY
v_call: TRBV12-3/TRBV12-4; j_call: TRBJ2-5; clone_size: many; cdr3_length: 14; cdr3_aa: ASTPSGAGGVETQY
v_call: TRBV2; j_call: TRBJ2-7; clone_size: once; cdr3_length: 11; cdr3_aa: ASEGRSSYEQY
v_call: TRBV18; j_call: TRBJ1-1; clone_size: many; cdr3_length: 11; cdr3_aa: ASSPGEDTEAF
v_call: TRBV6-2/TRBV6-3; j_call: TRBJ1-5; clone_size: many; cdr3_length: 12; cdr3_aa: ASSTGTGLQPQH
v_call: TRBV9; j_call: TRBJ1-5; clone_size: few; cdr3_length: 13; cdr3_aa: ASSAGTASNQPQH
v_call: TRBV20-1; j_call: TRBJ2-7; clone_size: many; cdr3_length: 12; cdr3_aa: SASPGLAGVEQY
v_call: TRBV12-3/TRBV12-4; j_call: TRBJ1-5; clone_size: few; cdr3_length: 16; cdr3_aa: ASSSLPPDRGYNQPQH
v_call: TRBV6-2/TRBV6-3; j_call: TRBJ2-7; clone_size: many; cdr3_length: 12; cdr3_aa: ASSSGTSTYEQY
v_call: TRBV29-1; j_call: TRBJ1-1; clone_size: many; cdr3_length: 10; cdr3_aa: SAKGMDTEAF
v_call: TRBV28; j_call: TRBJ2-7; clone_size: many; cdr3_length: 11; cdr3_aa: ASSLYSGREQY
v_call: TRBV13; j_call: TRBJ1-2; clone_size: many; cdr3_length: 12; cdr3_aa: ASKRQGPKYGYT